The following is a T cell receptor (beta chain) sequence with its context. Its specificity is not known. This entry is derived from a study of human T cells and chemical hapten exposure. General study findings and limits: Large CDR3 similarity clusters arose significantly more often from expanded TCRs than from controls.

TCRdb used MiXCR to reprocess the RACE reads, holding one entry per CDR3 protein. In the table there are around 120,000 distinct CDR3 sequences, roughly 9.6% of which are singletons. Time point denoted: patch test 1, 2 weeks after DPC sensitization. Treatment reported: therapeutic diphenylcyclopropenone sensitization with weekly scalp DPC. The sequences come from whole blood, collected in connection with sensitization to the hapten diphenylcyclopropenone (DPC). The TCR was taken from a woman aged 40 to 49 with alopecia areata. Some clones in this sample may be carry-over from other donors' samples.

DNA for the CDR3: TGTGCCATCAGTGAGCCCAAGACAGGTGAAGCTTTCTTT. As protein: CAISEPKTGEAFF. This chain uses TRBV10-3 with TRBJ1-1; a weak D match, TRBD1 (6 bases). CDR1 and CDR2 (germline): ENHRY, SYGVKD. This CDR3 has 13 residues. Deletions cut 2 bases from V and 7 bases from J, with 11 bases between.